This TCR beta chain was identified during a study of graft-versus-host responses after intestinal transplantation. This clone was counted once. Its antigen is unknown. The data were produced by immunoSEQ multiplex PCR, yet TCRdb's version contains in-frame clones alone and is incomplete. The repertoire holds some 86,000 clones, with roughly 91% as singletons. This CDR3 is 14 amino acids long. Germline V gene data show CDR1 as MGHDK and CDR2 as SYGVNS. Trimming shortened V by 2 bases and J by 9 bases, and 14 bases separated the two germline ends. General study points: Recipient bone marrow held GvH clones, some seen earlier in ileum or blood.

The TCR sequence derives from a human donor who received an intestinal transplant. The sequencing used unstimulated CD4+ T cells sorted from spleen or lymph node cells, collected before intestinal transplant. The V call is TRBV25-1, the J call TRBJ1-5; no definite D call. As DNA, the CDR3 is TGTGCCAGCAGTGAAGGTTATCAGGTCGGGCCCCAGCATTTT. Amino acids: CASSEGYQVGPQHF.